Included here is one TCR beta chain sequence, with context. Antigen: not known. 60 Vbeta and 13 Jbeta primers were used in PCR. The table came from immunoSEQ multiplex PCR; TCRdb's copy has only in-frame clones and leaves some out. The sample yields tens of thousands of clones, 77% seen once. The sample originates from a study of cytomegalovirus exposure and HLA in healthy donors. General study results and limits: Later examination showed HLA-associated TCR beta chains had greater clonal expansion than equally common others.

Between the trimmed V and J ends, which lost 6 bases and 0 bases, there was a span of 6 bases. Germline V gene data show CDR1 as MDHEN and CDR2 as SYDVKM. CDR3 length: 14 residues. There were likely unrecorded immune exposures, though donors were nominally healthy when sampled. The sequence came from a man aged 30-40 years in good health and CMV-seronegative. The chain employs TRBV28 and TRBJ2-6; D is perhaps TRBD2 (5 bases). Material for sequencing was PBMCs. The CDR3 DNA is TGTGCCAGCAGAGGGAGCTCTGGGGCCAACGTCCTGACTTTC. It codes for CASRGSSGANVLTF.